A selection of T cell receptor beta chains follows, all from one sample in a study of shared clonotypes between healthy human individuals. Here immunoSEQ multiplex PCR was the method, and the copy in TCRdb shows in-frame clones only, minus some. The repertoire has roughly 2.6 million clones, approximately 92% of them found once; the top ten carry under 0.15%. Sequencing was performed on naive CD4+ T cells sorted from blood. All receptors derive from a man aged 18 to 30 in good health. Both conserved end residues are part of each CDR3. D genes are given only for firm matches. Expanded clones get a size class; other rows say once, few or many, or leave the size out.

>TRBV6-5|few|NA|TRBJ1-1
TGTGCCAGCAGGAGCGGGACCATGAACACTGAAGCTTTCTTT
CASRSGTMNTEAFF
>TRBV28|NA|NA|TRBJ2-1
TGTGCCAGCAGTTTAGGAGGGAATGCTGAGCAGTTCTTC
CASSLGGNAEQFF
>TRBV6-1|NA|NA|TRBJ2-3
TGTGCCAGCAGTGGGCTAGTGGGCACAGATACGCAGTATTTT
CASSGLVGTDTQYF
>TRBV7-2|NA|NA|TRBJ1-1
TGTGCCAGCAGCTGGGTGGGGGCATCTATGAACACTGAAGCTTTCTTT
CASSWVGASMNTEAFF
>TRBV5-6|NA|TRBD1|TRBJ1-6
TGTGCCAGCAGCGCCGGGACAGGGAGAGGGAATTCACCCCTCCACTTT
CASSAGTGRGNSPLHF
>TRBV6-5|NA|TRBD1|TRBJ2-7
TGTGCCAGCAGTATAAATCCGGGACAGTCCCCCGAGCAGTACTTC
CASSINPGQSPEQYF
>TRBV10-3|NA|TRBD1|TRBJ1-5
TGTGCCATCAGTCCCGACAGGGTTGTTCAGCCCCAGCATTTT
CAISPDRVVQPQHF
>TRBV20-1|few|NA|TRBJ2-3
TGCAGTGCAATAGGTGATACGCAGTATTTT
CSAIGDTQYF
>TRBV7-9|NA|TRBD1|TRBJ2-7
TGTGCCAGCAGCTTAGCGCCGGGGACAGGGTCCCAAGAGCAGTACTTC
CASSLAPGTGSQEQYF
>TRBV6-1|NA|NA|TRBJ2-7
TGTGCCAGCAGTAGGACTATCGGTCTCGAGCAGTACTTC
CASSRTIGLEQYF
>TRBV5-1|NA|TRBD2|TRBJ2-2
TGCGCCAGCAGCTTGGGCAATAGCGGGGGGCCCGGGGAGCTGTTTTTT
CASSLGNSGGPGELFF
>TRBV4-3|once|NA|TRBJ1-3
TGCGCCAGCAGCCAAGTGGGGGGCTCTGGAAACACCATATATTTT
CASSQVGGSGNTIYF
>TRBV11-2|NA|NA|TRBJ2-7
TGTGCCAGCAGCCCGACCATGCCCGAGCAGTACTTC
CASSPTMPEQYF
>TRBV5-6|NA|TRBD1|TRBJ1-3
TGTGCCAGCAGCCGGGGACAGGTAATCTCTGGAAACACCATATATTTT
CASSRGQVISGNTIYF
>TRBV27|NA|TRBD2|TRBJ2-7
TGTGCCAGCAGTTCCCTCACCACCCTAGCGGGAGCCCCTGGGCGCGAGCAGTACTTC
CASSSLTTLAGAPGREQYF
>TRBV5-6|NA|TRBD1|TRBJ2-7
TGTGCCAGCCCCTCAAGGGGGCCCTACGAGCAGTACTTC
CASPSRGPYEQYF
>TRBV7-2|NA|TRBD1|TRBJ2-7
TGTGCCAGCAGCTTAGCGGAGGGACAGGGGGACTACGAGCAGTACTTC
CASSLAEGQGDYEQYF
>TRBV10-3|NA|NA|TRBJ2-1
TGTGCCACCGGGACTCCCGGGCCCTCCTACAATGAGCAGTTCTTC
CATGTPGPSYNEQFF
>TRBV29-1|NA|TRBD2|TRBJ2-1
TGCAGCGGGACTAGCGGGAGACCCAACAATGAGCAGTTCTTC
CSGTSGRPNNEQFF
>TRBV10-2|once|NA|TRBJ1-3
TGCGCCAGCACTACAGGATTCTCTGGAAACACCATATATTTT
CASTTGFSGNTIYF
>TRBV19|NA|NA|TRBJ2-3
TGTGCCAGTAGTATAAGGTTGGGGGCCAGCACAGATACGCAGTATTTT
CASSIRLGASTDTQYF
>TRBV7-9|NA|NA|TRBJ1-1
TGTGCCAGCAGCGAGGCAGGGGCTTCCGCTGAAGCTTTCTTT
CASSEAGASAEAFF
>TRBV19|NA|NA|TRBJ1-2
TGTGCCAGTAGTATAGCCCGACCTCTGAGCACCTTC
CASSIARPLSTF
>TRBV5-8|NA|NA|TRBJ1-6
TGTGCCAGCAGCTCCGACAGACTTAATTCACCCCTCCACTTT
CASSSDRLNSPLHF
>TRBV30|NA|NA|TRBJ2-3
TGTGCCTGGAGCGTAATTGCAGATACGCAGTATTTT
CAWSVIADTQYF